This TCR beta chain was observed in a study of T cell clonality in common variable immunodeficiency. The CDR3 covers 15 residues. Germline V gives CDR1 LNHDA, CDR2 SQIVND (reference sequence). V was pared by 5 bases and J by 2 bases, with 6 bases of the junction left unmatched. The protocol was immunoSEQ multiplex PCR, while the TCRdb copy is restricted to in-frame clones and leaves out a portion. This sample comprises some 52,000 clones, none seen once only. Study observations and caveats: CVID subjects shared fewer TCRbeta clones than healthy controls did. TCRbeta clonality was increased in CVID versus healthy controls.

In its sample, this clone was seen many times. Antigen: not known. Read sequence stops 3 residues before the CDR3 end, and the germline J gene provides the missing end. The TCR originated in a person aged 18 to 70 in good health. This chain links TRBV19 with TRBJ2-7, with 10 bases fitting TRBD2. The sequencing input was peripheral blood mononuclear cells. Partial CDR3 DNA: TGTGCCAGTAGTCGGACTAGCGGATTGCCCTACGAG. Translating gives CASSRTSGLPYE. The CDR3, in full, reads CASSRTSGLPYEQYF. The variable domain in full, completed from reference TRBV19 and TRBJ2-7, reads DGGITQSPKYLFRKEGQNVTLSCEQNLNHDAMYWYRQDPGQGLRLIYYSQIVNDFQKGDIAEGYSVSREKKESFPLTVTSAQKNPTAFYLCASSRTSGLPYEQYFGPGTRLTVT.